This TCR beta chain is from a study of blood T cell repertoires in COVID-19. The table came from immunoSEQ multiplex PCR; TCRdb's copy has only in-frame clones and leaves some out. The sample contains some 70,000 clones, around 80% of which appear only once. The CDR3 is 16 amino acids. CDR1 is LGHNA and CDR2 is YNFKEQ in the germline V gene. V was trimmed by 7 bases and J by 5 bases, leaving 21 bases between them. The chain has TRBV4-2 and TRBJ1-5; a weak D match, TRBD1 (5 bases). The source material was peripheral blood. This receptor was taken from a man aged 50-60 years with COVID-19, enrolled during active disease. CDR3 in amino acids: CASKNRGGNSDQPQHF. CDR3 bases: TGTGCCAGCAAGAATAGGGGAGGGAACTCTGATCAGCCCCAGCATTTT.